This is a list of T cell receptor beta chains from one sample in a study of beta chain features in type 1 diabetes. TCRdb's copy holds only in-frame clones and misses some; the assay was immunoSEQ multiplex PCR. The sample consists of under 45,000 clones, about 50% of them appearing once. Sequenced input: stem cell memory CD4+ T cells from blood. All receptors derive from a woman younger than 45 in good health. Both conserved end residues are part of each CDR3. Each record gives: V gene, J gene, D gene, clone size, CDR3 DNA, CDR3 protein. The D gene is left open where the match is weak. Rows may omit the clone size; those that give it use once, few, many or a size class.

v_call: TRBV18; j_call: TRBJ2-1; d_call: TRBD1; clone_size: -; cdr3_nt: TGTGCCAGCTCACCAGATTTGAAGGGGGCTGTCAATGAGCAGTTCTTC; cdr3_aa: CASSPDLKGAVNEQFF
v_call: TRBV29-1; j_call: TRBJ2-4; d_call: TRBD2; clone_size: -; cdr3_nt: TGCAGCGTTGAGCCCCAGACTAGCGGGAAAAACATTCAGTACTTC; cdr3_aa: CSVEPQTSGKNIQYF
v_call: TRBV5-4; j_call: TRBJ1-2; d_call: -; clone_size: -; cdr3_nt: TGTGCCAGCAGCTCGGGGACATTTTATGGCTACACCTTC; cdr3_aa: CASSSGTFYGYTF
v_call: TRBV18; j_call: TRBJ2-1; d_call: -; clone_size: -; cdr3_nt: TGTGCCAGCTCACCCCCAGGAATTGTTGAGCAGTTCTTC; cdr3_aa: CASSPPGIVEQFF
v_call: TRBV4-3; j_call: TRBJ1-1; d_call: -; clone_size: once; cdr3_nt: TGCGCCAGCAGCCGGAGCGGGTACACTGAAGCTTTCTTT; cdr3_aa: CASSRSGYTEAFF
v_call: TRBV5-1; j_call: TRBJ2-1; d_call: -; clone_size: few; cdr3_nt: TGCGCCAGCAGCCCGGGGACTCCCTCCTACAATGAGCAGTTCTTC; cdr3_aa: CASSPGTPSYNEQFF
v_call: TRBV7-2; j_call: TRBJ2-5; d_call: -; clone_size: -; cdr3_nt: TGTGCCAGCAGCTTAGTTTACAGCGGAGAGACCCAGTACTTC; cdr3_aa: CASSLVYSGETQYF
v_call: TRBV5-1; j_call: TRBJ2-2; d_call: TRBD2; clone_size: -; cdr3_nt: TGCGCCAGCAGCTTGGGCAGGAAGCGGGAGACGAACACCGGGGAGCTGTTTTTT; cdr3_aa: CASSLGRKRETNTGELFF
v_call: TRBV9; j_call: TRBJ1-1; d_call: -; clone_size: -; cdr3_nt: TGTGCCAGCAGCGGACCCCGGTGGGACACCGGTTCGTTTGTCTTT; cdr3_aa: CASSGPRWDTGSFVF
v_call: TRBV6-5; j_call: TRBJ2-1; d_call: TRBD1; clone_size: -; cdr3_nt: TGTGCCAGCAGTCAACAGGGGGCGGTTTTGGATGAGCAGTTCTTC; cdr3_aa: CASSQQGAVLDEQFF
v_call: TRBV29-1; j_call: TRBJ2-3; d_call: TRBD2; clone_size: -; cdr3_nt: TGCAGCGTCCCTCTAGCGGGGACCACAGATACGCAGTATTTT; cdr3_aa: CSVPLAGTTDTQYF
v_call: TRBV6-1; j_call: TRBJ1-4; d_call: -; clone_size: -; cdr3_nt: TGTGCCAGCAGGATGGGGGCCGGGTATGAAAAACTGTTTTTT; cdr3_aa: CASRMGAGYEKLFF
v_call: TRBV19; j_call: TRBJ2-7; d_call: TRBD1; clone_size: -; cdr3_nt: TGTGCCAGCTCCAGGACAGGGGAGTTTTACGAGCAGTACTTC; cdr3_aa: CASSRTGEFYEQYF
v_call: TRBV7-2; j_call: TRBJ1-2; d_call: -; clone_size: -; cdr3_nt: TGTGCCAGCAGCTTAAAACGACGAGGGGGTGACTATGGCTACACCTTC; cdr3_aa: CASSLKRRGGDYGYTF
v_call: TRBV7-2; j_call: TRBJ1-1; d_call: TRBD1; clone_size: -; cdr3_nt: TGTGCCAGCAGCTGGACAGGGCGGGATGGTGAAGCTTTCTTT; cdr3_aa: CASSWTGRDGEAFF
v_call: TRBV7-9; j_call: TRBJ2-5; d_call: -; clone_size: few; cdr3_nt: TGTGCCATAGAACTAGAAACGAAGACCCAGTACTTC; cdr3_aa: CAIELETKTQYF
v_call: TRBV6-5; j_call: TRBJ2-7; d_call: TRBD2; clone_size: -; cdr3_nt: TGTGCCAGCAGTACAAGGACTAGCGCAAACTACGAGCAGTACTTC; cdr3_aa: CASSTRTSANYEQYF
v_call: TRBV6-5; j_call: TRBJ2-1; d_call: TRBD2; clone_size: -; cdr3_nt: TGTGCCAGCAGTTCCGAGACTAGCGGGAGGGCCAATGAGCAGTTCTTC; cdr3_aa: CASSSETSGRANEQFF
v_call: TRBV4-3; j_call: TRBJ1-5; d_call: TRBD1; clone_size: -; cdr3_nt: TGCGCCAGCAGCCAGGGACAGGGAATTCAGCCCCAGCATTTT; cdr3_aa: CASSQGQGIQPQHF
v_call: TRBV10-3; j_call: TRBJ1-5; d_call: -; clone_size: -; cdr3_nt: TGTGCCATCAGTGAGTCACCAGGGAGCAATCAGCCCCAGCATTTT; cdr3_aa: CAISESPGSNQPQHF
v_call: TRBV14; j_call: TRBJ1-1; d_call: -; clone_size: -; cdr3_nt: TGTGCCAGCAGCCAAGCGTCAGGGGTAATAAACACTGAAGCTTTCTTT; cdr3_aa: CASSQASGVINTEAFF
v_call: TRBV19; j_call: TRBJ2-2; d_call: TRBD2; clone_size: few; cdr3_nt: TGTGCCAGTACAGAAAGCGGGAATCTAGACACCGGGGAGCTGTTTTTT; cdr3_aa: CASTESGNLDTGELFF
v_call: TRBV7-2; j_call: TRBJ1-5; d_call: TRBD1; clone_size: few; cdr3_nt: TGTGCCAGCAGCTCCGGGACAGCTCAGCCCCAGCATTTT; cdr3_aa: CASSSGTAQPQHF